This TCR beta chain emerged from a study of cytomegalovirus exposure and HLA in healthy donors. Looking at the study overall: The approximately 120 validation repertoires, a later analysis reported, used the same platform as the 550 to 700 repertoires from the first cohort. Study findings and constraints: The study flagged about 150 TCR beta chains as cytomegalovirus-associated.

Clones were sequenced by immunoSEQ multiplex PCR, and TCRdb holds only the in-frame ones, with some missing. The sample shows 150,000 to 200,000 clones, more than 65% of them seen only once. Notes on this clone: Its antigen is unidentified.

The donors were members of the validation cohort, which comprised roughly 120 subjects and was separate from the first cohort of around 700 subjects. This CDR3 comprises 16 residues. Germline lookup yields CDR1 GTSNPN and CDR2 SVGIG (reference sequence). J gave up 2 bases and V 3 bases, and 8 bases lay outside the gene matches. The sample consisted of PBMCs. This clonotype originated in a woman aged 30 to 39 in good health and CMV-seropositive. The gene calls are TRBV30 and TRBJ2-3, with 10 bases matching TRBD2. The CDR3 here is CAWRAASGRHTDTQYF. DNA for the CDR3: TGTGCCTGGAGGGCGGCTAGCGGGAGACACACAGATACGCAGTATTTT.